The present T cell receptor beta chain was sequenced within a study of cytomegalovirus exposure and HLA in healthy donors. PCR used 60 Vbeta primers and 13 Jbeta primers. Profiled with immunoSEQ multiplex PCR; TCRdb holds only in-frame clones, not every one. The sample lists about 160,000 clones; around 83% were seen once. The sequence derives from a man aged 50 to 60 in good health and CMV-seropositive. The sample comprised PBMCs.

CDR3 region: CASKASGAFGEQFF. The CDR3 DNA reads TGTGCCAGCAAGGCTAGCGGGGCCTTCGGTGAGCAGTTCTTC. The chain is built from TRBV2 and TRBJ2-1, with 9 positions matching TRBD2. In germline, CDR1 is SNHLY, CDR2 FYNNEI. The junction had 10 bases not matched to a gene; V was cut back by 7 bases and J by 9 bases. The CDR3 extends over 14 amino acids.